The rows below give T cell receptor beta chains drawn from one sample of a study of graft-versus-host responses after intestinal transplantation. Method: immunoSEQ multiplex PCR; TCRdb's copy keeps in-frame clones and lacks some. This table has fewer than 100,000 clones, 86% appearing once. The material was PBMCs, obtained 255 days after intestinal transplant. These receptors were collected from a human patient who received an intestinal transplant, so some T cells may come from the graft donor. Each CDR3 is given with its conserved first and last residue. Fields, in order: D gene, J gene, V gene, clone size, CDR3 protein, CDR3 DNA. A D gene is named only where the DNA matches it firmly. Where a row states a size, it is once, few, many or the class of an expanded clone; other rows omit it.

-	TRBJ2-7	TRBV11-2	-	CASSLGLASYEQYF	TGTGCCAGCAGCTTAGGGTTAGCTTCCTACGAGCAGTACTTC
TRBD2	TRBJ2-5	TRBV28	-	CASSPEGGRVETQYF	TGTGCCAGCAGCCCCGAGGGAGGGCGGGTGGAGACCCAGTACTTC
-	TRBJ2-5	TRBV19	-	CASSIIGTGAETQYF	TGTGCCAGTAGTATCATCGGGACGGGTGCGGAGACCCAGTACTTC
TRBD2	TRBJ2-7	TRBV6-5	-	CASSQLAGQTYEQYF	TGTGCCAGCAGCCAACTAGCGGGGCAGACCTACGAGCAGTACTTC
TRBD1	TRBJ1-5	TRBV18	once	CASSPTGGNQPQHF	TGTGCCAGCTCACCGACAGGGGGAAATCAGCCCCAGCATTTT
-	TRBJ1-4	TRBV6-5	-	CASSPSFNEKLFF	TGTGCCAGCAGTCCGTCCTTTAATGAAAAACTGTTTTTT
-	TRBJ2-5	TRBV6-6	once	CAVIRGSGQETQYF	TGTGCCGTCATCCGGGGATCGGGGCAAGAGACCCAGTACTTC
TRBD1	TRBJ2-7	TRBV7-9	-	CASSSDRVWNYEQYF	TGTGCCAGCAGCTCTGACAGGGTCTGGAATTACGAGCAGTACTTC
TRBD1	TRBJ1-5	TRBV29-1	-	CSTSTGANQPQHF	TGCAGCACCTCTACAGGGGCCAATCAGCCCCAGCATTTT
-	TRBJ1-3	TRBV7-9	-	CASSLDTVRDTIYF	TGTGCCAGCAGCTTAGATACAGTGCGGGACACCATATATTTT
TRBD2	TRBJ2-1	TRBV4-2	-	CASSLSGGHNEQFF	TGTGCCAGCAGCCTTAGCGGGGGACACAATGAGCAGTTCTTC
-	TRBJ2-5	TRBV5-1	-	CASSWKGAQETQYF	TGCGCCAGCAGCTGGAAAGGGGCCCAAGAGACCCAGTACTTC
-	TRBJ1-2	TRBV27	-	CASSLFPGTTYGYTF	TGTGCCAGCAGTTTATTCCCCGGGACAACCTATGGCTACACCTTC
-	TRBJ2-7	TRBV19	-	CASSAGRSSYEQYF	TGTGCCAGTAGTGCCGGACGGAGCTCCTACGAGCAGTACTTC
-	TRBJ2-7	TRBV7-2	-	CASSNSHEQYF	TGTGCCAGCAGTAACTCCCACGAGCAGTACTTC
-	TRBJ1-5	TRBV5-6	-	CASSLSSGSQPQHF	TGTGCCAGCAGCTTGTCGTCCGGGAGCCAGCCCCAGCATTTT
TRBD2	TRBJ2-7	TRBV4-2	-	CASSQDLAGAYEQYF	TGTGCCAGCAGCCAAGATCTAGCGGGGGCCTACGAGCAGTACTTC
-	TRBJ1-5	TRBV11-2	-	CASSLGANSNQPQHF	TGTGCCAGCAGCTTAGGTGCAAATAGCAATCAGCCCCAGCATTTT
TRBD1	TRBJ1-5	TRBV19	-	CASGTGRKHF	TGCGCCAGCGGGACAGGGCGAAAGCATTTT
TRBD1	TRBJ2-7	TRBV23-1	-	CASRTGGTYEQYF	TGCGCCAGCCGGACAGGGGGAACCTACGAGCAGTACTTC
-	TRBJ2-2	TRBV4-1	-	CASSLSPVVGELFF	TGCGCCAGCAGCCTATCCCCGGTGGTCGGGGAGCTGTTTTTT
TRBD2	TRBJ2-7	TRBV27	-	CASSSISGGLSYEQYF	TGTGCCAGCAGTTCCATTTCGGGGGGGCTTTCCTACGAGCAGTACTTC
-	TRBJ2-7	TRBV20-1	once	CSAGGLNEQYF	TGCAGTGCTGGGGGACTTAACGAGCAGTACTTC
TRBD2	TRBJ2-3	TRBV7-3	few	CASSRTSGVTDTQYF	TGTGCCAGCAGCCGGACTAGCGGGGTCACAGATACGCAGTATTTT
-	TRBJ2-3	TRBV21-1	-	CASSKVGKKQEKDTQYF	TGTGCCAGCAGCAAAGTTGGAAAAAAACAGGAGAAAGATACGCAGTATTTT
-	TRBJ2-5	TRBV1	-	CTSSQATDETQYF	TGCACCAGCAGCCAAGCAACGGACGAGACCCAGTACTTC
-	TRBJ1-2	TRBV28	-	CASSPQQGGVYGYTF	TGTGCCAGCAGTCCCCAACAGGGAGGAGTTTATGGCTACACCTTC
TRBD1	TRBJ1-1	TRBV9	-	CASSPTGQGFNTEAFF	TGTGCCAGCAGCCCCACGGGACAGGGTTTTAACACTGAAGCTTTCTTT
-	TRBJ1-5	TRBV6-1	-	CASSRQGWYQPQHF	TGTGCCAGCAGTCGCCAGGGTTGGTATCAGCCCCAGCATTTT
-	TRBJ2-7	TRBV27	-	CASSSLTGTYEQYF	TGTGCCAGCAGTTCCTTGACGGGGACCTACGAGCAGTACTTC
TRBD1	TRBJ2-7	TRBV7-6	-	CASSLQGAYEQYF	TGTGCCAGCAGCTTGCAGGGGGCGTACGAGCAGTACTTC
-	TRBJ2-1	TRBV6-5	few	CASSYGAGPYNEQFF	TGTGCCAGCAGTTACGGGGCAGGGCCTTACAATGAGCAGTTCTTC
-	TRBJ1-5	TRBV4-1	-	CASSQGGDQLQHF	TGCGCCAGCAGCCAAGGAGGGGACCAGCTCCAGCATTTT
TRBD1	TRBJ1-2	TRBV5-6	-	CASSPGQVWANYGYTF	TGTGCCAGCAGCCCGGGACAGGTCTGGGCTAACTATGGCTACACCTTC
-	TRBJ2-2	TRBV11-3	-	CASSPHPGGELFF	TGTGCCAGCAGTCCCCACCCAGGCGGGGAGCTGTTTTTT
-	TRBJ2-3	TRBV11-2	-	CASSETDTQYF	TGTGCCAGCAGCGAGACAGATACGCAGTATTTT
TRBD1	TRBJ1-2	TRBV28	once	CASSPRQGSYGYTF	TGTGCCAGCAGTCCACGACAGGGTAGCTATGGCTACACCTTC
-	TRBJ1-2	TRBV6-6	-	CASSYDAVFNYGYTF	TGTGCCAGCAGTTACGATGCGGTTTTTAACTATGGCTACACCTTC
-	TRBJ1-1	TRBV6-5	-	CASSPHRHEAFF	TGTGCCAGCAGTCCACACAGACACGAAGCTTTCTTT
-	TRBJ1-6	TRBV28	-	CASSFLDNSPLHF	TGTGCCAGCAGTTTCCTGGATAATTCACCCCTCCACTTT
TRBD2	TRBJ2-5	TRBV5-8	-	CASSWGGDQETQYF	TGTGCCAGCAGCTGGGGGGGAGACCAAGAGACCCAGTACTTC
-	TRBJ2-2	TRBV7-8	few	CASSFTTLNTGELFF	TGTGCCAGCAGTTTTACCACTCTCAACACCGGGGAGCTGTTTTTT
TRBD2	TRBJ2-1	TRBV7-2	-	CASTPMAAGAYNEQFF	TGTGCCAGCACCCCAATGGCAGCGGGGGCCTACAATGAGCAGTTCTTC
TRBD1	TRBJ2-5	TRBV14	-	CASSPDRVWETQYF	TGTGCCAGCAGCCCCGACAGGGTGTGGGAGACCCAGTACTTC
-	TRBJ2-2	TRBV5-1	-	CASSLNLQGNRGTGELFF	TGCGCCAGCAGCCTAAATCTCCAGGGGAACCGTGGGACCGGGGAGCTGTTTTTT